These T cell receptor beta chains were read from a single sample in a study of blood T cells in healthy people across ages. TCRdb independently ran MiXCR on the 5' RACE reads; one entry per CDR3 protein. The data show 800,000 to 1,000,000 distinct CDR3 sequences, roughly 52% seen once. What was sequenced was blood. These receptors were collected from a man aged 25 to 40 in good health. The CDR3 runs from the conserved cysteine through the conserved F or W. D genes are given only for firm matches. Size is omitted from some rows. Given values are once, few, many or a class for expanded clones.

j_gene: TRBJ2-1; d_gene: TRBD2; abundance: few; v_gene: TRBV15; CDR3nt: TGTGCCACCAGCAGAGATTTTGGGACTAGCGGGACTCTATCCTACAATGAGCAGTTCTTC; CDR3aa: CATSRDFGTSGTLSYNEQFF
j_gene: TRBJ1-1; d_gene: NA; abundance: NA; v_gene: TRBV6-5; CDR3nt: TGTGCCAGCAGTTCATCAGGGGTGACTGAAGCTTTCTTT; CDR3aa: CASSSSGVTEAFF
j_gene: TRBJ1-5; d_gene: TRBD1; abundance: NA; v_gene: TRBV6-2/TRBV6-3; CDR3nt: TGTGCCAGCAGTTACTCGGACAGGGACAATCAGCCCCAGCATTTT; CDR3aa: CASSYSDRDNQPQHF
j_gene: TRBJ1-6; d_gene: TRBD1; abundance: NA; v_gene: TRBV6-5; CDR3nt: TGTGCCAGCAGTCTACAGGGGACGGATTATTCACCCCTCCACTTT; CDR3aa: CASSLQGTDYSPLHF
j_gene: TRBJ2-7; d_gene: NA; abundance: NA; v_gene: TRBV20-1; CDR3nt: TGCAGTGCTACTCCGCGGAAGCTTTCCTACGAGCAGTACTTC; CDR3aa: CSATPRKLSYEQYF
j_gene: TRBJ2-1; d_gene: TRBD2; abundance: few; v_gene: TRBV20-1; CDR3nt: TGCAGTGCTAGCAGCGGGGGGGCCGGTGAGCAGTTCTTC; CDR3aa: CSASSGGAGEQFF
j_gene: TRBJ2-3; d_gene: TRBD2; abundance: NA; v_gene: TRBV5-1; CDR3nt: TGCGCCAGCAGCGCGGGACTAGCGGGGGTCACAGATACGCAGTATTTT; CDR3aa: CASSAGLAGVTDTQYF
j_gene: TRBJ2-3; d_gene: TRBD2; abundance: NA; v_gene: TRBV29-1; CDR3nt: TGCAGCGTTGCCGGGACTAGCGGGGTCTTATACACAGATACGCAGTATTTT; CDR3aa: CSVAGTSGVLYTDTQYF
j_gene: TRBJ2-1; d_gene: NA; abundance: NA; v_gene: TRBV24-1; CDR3nt: TGTGCCAGTGACACGGAAAATGAGCAGTTCTTC; CDR3aa: CASDTENEQFF
j_gene: TRBJ1-1; d_gene: NA; abundance: NA; v_gene: TRBV12-3/TRBV12-4; CDR3nt: TGTGCCAGCAGTTTAGGCGGCCGGAGGACTGAAGCTTTCTTT; CDR3aa: CASSLGGRRTEAFF
j_gene: TRBJ2-7; d_gene: TRBD1; abundance: NA; v_gene: TRBV5-1; CDR3nt: TGCGCCAGCAGCTTGCAGGGGGCCCTATTTAATGAGCAGTACTTC; CDR3aa: CASSLQGALFNEQYF
j_gene: TRBJ1-6; d_gene: NA; abundance: NA; v_gene: TRBV2; CDR3nt: TGTGCCAGCAAGGGGCTTGTAAATTCACCCCTCCACTTT; CDR3aa: CASKGLVNSPLHF